Shown below are 8 T cell receptor beta chains from a single sample sequenced in a study of blood T cell repertoires in COVID-19. Clones were sequenced by immunoSEQ multiplex PCR, and TCRdb holds only the in-frame ones, with some missing. Of a few hundred thousand clones in the sample, approximately 90% were seen once. Sequenced material: PBMCs or T cells enriched from blood (not recorded which). The source of these receptors is a woman younger than 35 who had recovered from COVID-19.

The V gene is TRBV11-2, the J gene TRBJ2-1, with 8 bases that match TRBD1. The length of the CDR3 is 16 residues. V lost 3 bases, J lost 8 bases, and 12 bases stayed unmatched. Germline CDR1 reads SGHAT; CDR2 reads FQNNGV. Written as DNA, the CDR3 is TGTGCCAGCAGCTTGAAACGGACAGGGAAGGGTGATGAGCAGTTCTTC. It yields the protein CASSLKRTGKGDEQFF.

The chain recombines TRBV19 with TRBJ1-6, with 9 positions matching TRBD1. J gave up 10 bases and V 5 bases, and 9 bases lay outside the gene matches. The CDR3 extends over 15 amino acids. Germline-derived CDR1 and CDR2 are LNHDA and SQIVND (reference sequence). CDR3 nucleotides: TGTGCCAGTAGTCCCCGGGACAGGGATTGGTCACCCCTCCACTTT. Its protein is CASSPRDRDWSPLHF.

The chain couples TRBV27 to TRBJ2-1; D unresolved. This CDR3 is 13 amino acids long. V gave up 5 bases and J gave up 4 bases, with 9 bases separating them. Germline V gene sequence: CDR1 MNHEY, CDR2 SMNVEV (reference sequence). The CDR3 bases are TGTGCCAGCAGTAAGTCTATTTACAATGAGCAGTTCTTC. It encodes CASSKSIYNEQFF.

The chain combines TRBV5-4 with TRBJ2-3, with unresolved D. Trimming stripped 0 bases from V and 2 bases from J, with 7 bases between. Germline CDR1 is SGHNT and CDR2 is YYREEE (reference sequence). The CDR3 runs to 14 residues. CDR3 in amino acids: CASSLGHFTDTQYF. CDR3 coding DNA: TGTGCCAGCAGCTTGGGGCATTTCACAGATACGCAGTATTTT.

This clone was seen just once. In nucleotides, the CDR3 is TGTGCCAGCAGCCAAGATCCTGGGACTAGTGTCGGGACCCAGTACTTC. As protein: CASSQDPGTSVGTQYF. The chain combines TRBV4-2 with TRBJ2-5; 8 nucleotides match TRBD2. In germline, CDR1 is LGHNA, CDR2 YNFKEQ. The V and J ends lost 0 bases and 7 bases, in that order; junction bases with no gene match: 10. The CDR3 has 16 residues.

The V call is TRBV20-1, the J call TRBJ1-2; D is ambiguous. The CDR3 contains 16 residues. CDR1 and CDR2 from the germline V gene are DFQATT and SNEGSKA (reference sequence). Between the trimmed V and J ends, which lost 3 bases and 3 bases, there was a span of 20 bases. The CDR3, as DNA: TGCAGTGCTAGTCCCCCGGGTTACCATTGGGACTATGGCTACACCTTC. Its translation is CSASPPGYHWDYGYTF.

The chain recombines TRBV6-5 with TRBJ2-1; D gene uncertain. There are 13 residues in the CDR3. Trimming took off 0 bases at V and 10 bases at J, with 10 bases between the two ends. The germline V gene encodes CDR1 MNHEY and CDR2 SVGAGI. CDR3 DNA: TGTGCCAGCAGTTACTCCGGTTCCAGGGAGCAGTTCTTC. Translating gives CASSYSGSREQFF.

The rearrangement links TRBV7-9 to TRBJ2-5, with D unresolved. V lost 7 bases, J lost 3 bases, and 9 bases lay in between. CDR1 is SEHNR, CDR2 FQNEAQ, per germline (reference sequence). The length of the CDR3 is 12 residues. CDR3 in DNA: TGTGCCAGCAAGGCAGGCGAAGAGACCCAGTACTTC. Amino acid sequence: CASKAGEETQYF.